This passage covers 26 T cell receptor beta chains from one sample sequenced in a study of identical twins. TCRdb used MiXCR to reprocess the 5' RACE reads, holding one entry per CDR3 protein. The sample comprises 1.5 million to 2 million distinct CDR3 sequences, about 30% of which are singletons, and under 0.35% rests with the top ten. Sequencing input: cord blood. Source of these receptors: a newborn girl in good health.

This chain joins TRBV28 and TRBJ1-6, with 7 bases lining up with TRBD1. The CDR3 contains 15 residues. Trimming removed 8 bases from V and 3 bases from J; junction bases left unmatched: 7. Germline V gives CDR1 MDHEN, CDR2 SYDVKM. This chain's CDR3 is CASLTGTLYNSPLHF. The CDR3, as DNA: TGTGCCAGCTTGACAGGGACACTCTATAATTCACCCCTCCACTTT.

The CDR3: CASSPVRVGQGTGELFF. The CDR3 DNA follows: TGTGCCAGCAGCCCCGTGAGAGTCGGCCAAGGGACCGGGGAGCTGTTTTTT. The V and J genes are TRBV6-1 and TRBJ2-2; D is undetermined. The CDR3 sequence is 17 residues long. The germline gives CDR1 MNHNS, CDR2 SASEGT. Trimming pared 6 bases from V and 5 bases from J, leaving 22 bases between.

The V call is TRBV27, the J call TRBJ2-1; TRBD2 is a possible D gene (6 bases). The germline CDR1 and CDR2 sequences are MNHEY and SMNVEV (reference sequence). The germline V and J ends were trimmed by 5 bases and 5 bases, with 13 bases remaining between them. CDR3 size: 14 residues. The CDR3 nucleotides read TGTGCCAGCAGTCTTAGGAGGGCCAACAATGAGCAGTTCTTC. This sequence encodes CASSLRRANNEQFF.

This clonotype was picked up many times. CDR3 protein: CATSRRQGNQPQHF. The CDR3 nucleotides are TGTGCCACCAGCAGACGACAGGGCAATCAGCCCCAGCATTTT. This chain joins TRBV15 and TRBJ1-5; tentatively, D is TRBD1 (6 bases). CDR3 size: 14 residues. CDR1 LNHNV and CDR2 YYDKDF come from the germline V gene (reference sequence). Between the trimmed V and J ends, which lost 2 bases and 2 bases, there was a span of 7 bases.

The chain has TRBV6-2 or TRBV6-3 and TRBJ2-7, with 9 positions matching TRBD2. Germline trimming cut 2 bases from V and 4 bases from J; bases unmatched to any gene: 6. Germline assignment: CDR1 MNHEY and CDR2 SVGEGT. The CDR3 is 15 residues long. In DNA form, the CDR3 reads TGTGCCAGCAGTTACCCTAGCGGGATTGTATACGAGCAGTACTTC. Its protein is CASSYPSGIVYEQYF.

This clonotype has a single count. The chain links TRBV20-1 to TRBJ1-3, with D hard to call. CDR3 length equals 15 residues. Trimming removed 3 bases at V and 0 bases at J, with 12 bases between. CDR1 is DFQATT and CDR2 is SNEGSKA in the germline V gene (reference sequence). This CDR3 reads CSARNPASSGNTIYF. In DNA, the CDR3 is TGCAGTGCTAGGAACCCGGCCTCCTCTGGAAACACCATATATTTT.

The chain links TRBV6-5 to TRBJ1-1; TRBD1 agrees at 8 bases. This CDR3 contains 15 residues. V shed 6 bases and J 2 bases; nucleotides not matched to a gene: 8. Germline CDR1 and CDR2: MNHEY and SVGAGI. CDR3 sequence: CASSHRGVVNTEAFF. In DNA, the CDR3 is TGTGCCAGCAGCCACAGGGGGGTGGTTAACACTGAAGCTTTCTTT.

The chain has TRBV6-2 or TRBV6-3 and TRBJ1-2; TRBD1 matches at 7 bases. This CDR3 has 15 amino acids. The junction had 4 bases not matched to a gene; V was cut back by 2 bases and J by 1 base. Germline V gene lookup returns CDR1 MNHEY and CDR2 SVGEGT. CDR3 sequence: CASSYDREGNYGYTF. The CDR3 nucleotides read TGTGCCAGCAGTTACGACAGGGAGGGTAACTATGGCTACACCTTC.

The gene calls are TRBV3-1 and TRBJ2-7; no reliable D call. Per the germline V gene, CDR1 is LGHDT and CDR2 is YNNKEL (reference sequence). The CDR3 length is 13 residues. Trimming took 1 base from V and 7 from J, leaving 11 bases between them. The DNA for the CDR3 is TGTGCCAGCAGCCAAGGACTGGGTTGGGAGCAGTACTTC. Translation: CASSQGLGWEQYF.

The J gene is TRBJ2-3, the V gene TRBV20-1; perhaps TRBD1 as D (5 bases). CDR1 is DFQATT and CDR2 is SNEGSKA in the germline V gene (reference sequence). The CDR3 totals 15 residues. The V end was cut by 8 bases, the J end by 0 bases, with 18 bases between. CDR3 sequence: CSPPLVTVSTDTQYF. CDR3 nucleotides: TGCAGTCCTCCCCTTGTGACAGTTAGCACAGATACGCAGTATTTT.

The gene calls are TRBV27 and TRBJ1-3, with 7 bases aligning to TRBD1. Trimming removed 6 bases from V and 0 bases from J; junction bases left unmatched: 14. Germline-derived CDR1 and CDR2 are MNHEY and SMNVEV (reference sequence). CDR3 length: 18 residues. This CDR3 reads CASSQRVDSGGSGNTIYF. The CDR3 DNA follows: TGTGCCAGCAGCCAGAGAGTAGACTCAGGGGGCTCTGGAAACACCATATATTTT.

The chain combines TRBV12-3 or TRBV12-4 with TRBJ2-4; 7 bases fit TRBD1. The CDR3 totals 14 residues. After removal of 7 bases from V and 1 base from J, the junction contained 4 bases not matched to a gene. For the CDR3, the DNA is TGTGCCAGCACTAAACAGGGGGCCAAAAACATTCAGTACTTC. It translates to CASTKQGAKNIQYF.

The gene calls are TRBV4-1 and TRBJ2-1; 11 positions match TRBD2. The V gene end was trimmed by 4 bases and the J gene end by 7 bases; junction bases not matched to a gene: 9. Germline CDR1 and CDR2: MGHRA and YSYEKL. The CDR3 totals 16 residues. DNA of the CDR3: TGCGCCAGCAGCCGCTTAACTAGCGGGGGAGGAAATGAGCAGTTCTTC. Residues: CASSRLTSGGGNEQFF.

This chain links TRBV20-1 with TRBJ2-1; a possible D gene is TRBD2 (6 bases). Germline CDR1 DFQATT, CDR2 SNEGSKA (reference sequence). The CDR3 spans 15 residues. V was shortened by 8 bases and J by 3 bases, with 20 bases between the two germline ends. CDR3: CSIPPRLASYNEQFF. The CDR3 DNA follows: TGCAGTATACCCCCCCGGCTAGCGAGCTACAATGAGCAGTTCTTC.

This clonotype turned up a few times. This chain joins TRBV5-1 and TRBJ2-4, with 12 bases matching TRBD2. Germline lookup yields CDR1 SGHRS and CDR2 YFSETQ. V lost 4 bases, J lost 8 bases, and 7 bases stayed unmatched. The CDR3 loop spans 15 amino acids. CDR3 protein: CASSPPTSGSDIQYF. The CDR3 DNA sequence: TGCGCCAGCAGCCCGCCGACTAGCGGGAGTGACATTCAGTACTTC. The full variable domain, in which reference TRBV5-1 and TRBJ2-4 provide the parts outside the CDR3, is KAGVTQTPRYLIKTRGQQVTLSCSPISGHRSVSWYQQTPGQGLQFLFEYFSETQRNKGNFPGRFSGRQFSNSRSEMNVSTLELGDSALYLCASSPPTSGSDIQYFGAGTRLSVL.

The J gene is TRBJ2-7, the V gene TRBV20-1, with TRBD2 identical over 11 bases. There are 12 residues in the CDR3. CDR1 and CDR2 (germline): DFQATT, SNEGSKA (reference sequence). V trimming: 3 bases; J trimming: 7 bases; junction bases outside the gene matches: 2. CDR3 sequence (DNA): TGCAGTGCTAGGACTAGCGGGATTGAGCAGTACTTC. Amino acid sequence: CSARTSGIEQYF.

This clonotype was seen more than once but under ten times. This chain uses TRBV6-1 with TRBJ1-2; 8 nucleotides align to TRBD1. Trimming at V came to 6 bases and at J to 4 bases, leaving 10 bases not matched to a gene. The CDR3 consists of 15 residues. CDR1 and CDR2 from the germline V gene are MNHNS and SASEGT. The CDR3 DNA is TGTGCCAGCAGAAGATCCGGGACAGGCCCCTATGGCTACACCTTC. Its translation: CASRRSGTGPYGYTF.

This clonotype was seen a handful of times. The chain is built from TRBV29-1 and TRBJ1-2, with D perhaps matching TRBD1 (5 bases). The germline V gene encodes CDR1 SQVTM and CDR2 ANQGSEA. Trimming took 3 bases from V and 3 from J, leaving 8 bases between them. CDR3 length: 12 amino acids. Written as DNA, the CDR3 is TGCAGCGTTGACAGGGATGACTATGGCTACACCTTC. It codes for CSVDRDDYGYTF.

The CDR3 nucleotides are TGTGCCAGCAGTGAAGGTTGGGTATCCACTGAAGCTTTCTTT. Translation gives CASSEGWVSTEAFF. The rearrangement joins TRBV2 to TRBJ1-1; D gene uncertain. The ends were cut back, 1 base at V and 4 bases at J, with 10 bases in the middle. The CDR3 runs to 14 residues. Per germline, CDR1 SNHLY and CDR2 FYNNEI.

This rearrangement joins TRBV20-1 to TRBJ1-3; no clear D. Trimming removed 2 bases from V and 0 bases from J, with 17 bases in between. The CDR3 sequence is 17 residues long. CDR1 DFQATT and CDR2 SNEGSKA come from the germline V gene (reference sequence). The CDR3 is CSARSGGPLSSGNTIYF. DNA for the CDR3: TGCAGTGCTAGATCGGGAGGACCGCTATCCTCTGGAAACACCATATATTTT.

This clonotype was detected a few times. V is TRBV6-1 and J is TRBJ2-3, with D possibly being TRBD2 (6 bases). Trimming removed 0 bases at V and 2 bases at J, with 15 bases between. The CDR3 is 17 residues long. Germline V gene lookup returns CDR1 MNHNS and CDR2 SASEGT. The CDR3: CASSEARGRTSTDTQYF. The CDR3 DNA is TGTGCCAGCAGTGAAGCGCGGGGCCGTACGTCCACAGATACGCAGTATTTT.

Ten or more counts support this clonotype. The chain uses TRBV10-3 and TRBJ2-3; possibly TRBD2 for D (5 bases). The CDR3 runs to 14 residues. Trimming removed 6 bases from V and 0 bases from J, with 10 bases in between. Germline lookup yields CDR1 ENHRY and CDR2 SYGVKD. The CDR3: CAISKRSSTDTQYF. For the CDR3, the DNA is TGTGCCATCAGCAAGCGGTCTAGCACAGATACGCAGTATTTT.

The genes are TRBV29-1 and TRBJ2-3, with D possibly TRBD2 on 6 matching bases. CDR1 and CDR2 (germline): SQVTM, ANQGSEA. With 2 bases removed from V and 0 bases from J, the gap between germline ends came to 21 bases. The CDR3 contains 18 residues. The CDR3 DNA sequence: TGCAGCGTTGAAAGGCCCACGAGACTAGTTTCTAGCACAGATACGCAGTATTTT. Protein: CSVERPTRLVSSTDTQYF.

There are a few counts of this clonotype. V gene TRBV3-1 combines with J gene TRBJ1-4; D is undetermined. V lost 0 bases and J 3 bases, leaving 8 bases between the germline ends. Germline CDR1 LGHDT, CDR2 YNNKEL (reference sequence). The CDR3 consists of 15 residues. CDR3 bases: TGTGCCAGCAGCCAAGACCCGGGCCCTAATGAAAAACTGTTTTTT. Its protein product is CASSQDPGPNEKLFF.

The chain employs TRBV11-2 and TRBJ2-5; D tentatively fits TRBD1 or TRBD2 (5 bases each). V was pared by 5 bases and J by 11 bases, with 27 bases between. CDR1 and CDR2 (germline): SGHAT, FQNNGV. The CDR3 sequence is 16 residues long. CDR3 sequence (DNA): TGTGCCAGCAGCCTGCTACGGGGCCGCCCCTACAATGAGCAGTACTTC. Protein: CASSLLRGRPYNEQYF. The entire variable domain, with the rest obtained from reference TRBV11-2 and TRBJ2-5, is as follows: EAGVAQSPRYKIIEKRQSVAFWCNPISGHATLYWYQQILGQGPKLLIQFQNNGVVDDSQLPKDRFSAERLKGVDSTLKIQPAKLEDSAVYLCASSLLRGRPYNEQYFGPGTRLLVL.

With respect to this clonotype: A single base separates this from a much larger clone, so it may be a read error. The genes are TRBV10-3 and TRBJ2-3, with 7 bases matching TRBD1. CDR1 is ENHRY and CDR2 is SYGVKD in the germline V gene. CDR3 length: 15 amino acids. V lost 0 bases and J lost 5; bases outside the gene matches: 5. The DNA for the CDR3 is TGTGCCATCAGTGAGTCTCAGGACAGGAAAGATACGCAGTATTTT. It encodes CAISESQDRKDTQYF.